This record concerns one T cell receptor beta chain sequence. The CDR3 contains 14 residues. In germline, CDR1 is MNHEY, CDR2 SVGAGI. The V gene lost 10 bases and the J gene lost 4 bases, with 17 bases spanning the gap. The data stem from a study of cytomegalovirus exposure and HLA in healthy donors. A multiplex PCR was run with 60 Vbeta primers and 13 Jbeta primers. Assay: immunoSEQ multiplex PCR; the TCRdb copy retains only in-frame clones and omits some. Its table records about 110,000 clones. This receptor was obtained from a man younger than 45 in good health and CMV-seronegative. The sequenced sample consisted of PBMCs. The chain carries TRBV6-5 and TRBJ2-1; TRBD2 is a possible D gene (6 bases). The CDR3 region has the DNA TGTGCCACCGAGGCGGGAAATTCTTACAATGAGCAGTTCTTC. It specifies CATEAGNSYNEQFF.